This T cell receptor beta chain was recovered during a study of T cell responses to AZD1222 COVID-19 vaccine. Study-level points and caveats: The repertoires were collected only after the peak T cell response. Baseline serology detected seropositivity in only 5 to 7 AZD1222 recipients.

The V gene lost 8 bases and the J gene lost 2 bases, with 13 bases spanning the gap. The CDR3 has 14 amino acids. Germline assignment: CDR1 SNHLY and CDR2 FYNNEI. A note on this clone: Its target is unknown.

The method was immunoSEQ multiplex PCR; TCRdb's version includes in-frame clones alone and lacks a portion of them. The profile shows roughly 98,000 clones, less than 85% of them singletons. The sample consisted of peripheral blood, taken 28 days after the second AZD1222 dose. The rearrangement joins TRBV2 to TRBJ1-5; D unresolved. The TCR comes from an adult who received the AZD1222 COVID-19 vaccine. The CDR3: CASRRDLGNQPQHF. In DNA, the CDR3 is TGTGCCAGCCGTAGAGACCTCGGCAATCAGCCCCAGCATTTT. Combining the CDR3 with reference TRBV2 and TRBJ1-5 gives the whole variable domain EPEVTQTPSHQVTQMGQEVILRCVPISNHLYFYWYRQILGQKVEFLVSFYNNEISEKSEIFDDQFSVERPDGSNFTLKIRSTKLEDSAMYFCASRRDLGNQPQHFGDGTRLSIL.